This TCR beta chain appears in the sequencing data of a study of T cells in Graves' hyperthyroidism and ophthalmopathy. Study details: Peripheral blood specimens were obtained at initial diagnosis, prior to any treatment. Study conclusions and caveats: Ophthalmopathy prediction by the model preceded onset by a median about 6.5 months.

From RNA transcripts, TCR beta CDR3 regions were amplified. With the HTBI primer set, the TCR CDR3 went through a first round of RT-PCR. One entry per CDR3 protein results from TCRdb running MiXCR on the multiplex PCR reads. This sample has under 300,000 distinct CDR3 sequences, with approximately 23% found just once. This clonotype was recorded many times. The antigen is undetermined. The CDR3 is 15 residues long. CDR1 is MNHEY and CDR2 is SVGAGI in the germline V gene. The V gene lost 0 bases and the J gene lost 4 bases, with 12 bases spanning the gap. The authors obtained PBMCs from about 9.5 ml of fresh peripheral blood.

The sequencing input was blood. The genes are TRBV6-5 and TRBJ1-1; D remains unclear. This TCR derives from a man younger than 45 with Graves' ophthalmopathy. The CDR3 is CASSYSAALGTEAFF. CDR3 in DNA: TGTGCCAGCAGTTACTCGGCGGCTCTGGGCACTGAAGCTTTCTTT.